The next 3 T cell receptor beta chains were all read from a single sample in a study of T cells in women clearing cervical HPV infection. The protocol was immunoSEQ multiplex PCR, while the TCRdb copy is restricted to in-frame clones and leaves out a portion. This sample's clone table lists around 30,000 clones. The sample taken for sequencing was blood buffy coat. These receptors came from a woman between 18 and 70 years old with a cervical HPV16 infection that either progressed to CIN3+ or cleared (not recorded which).

Remarks on this clone: With the read ending 3 residues before the CDR3 end, the germline J gene is used to fill in that end. The chain uses TRBV5-6 and TRBJ2-5; D might be TRBD1 (5 bases). The CDR3 extends over 14 amino acids. CDR1 and CDR2 from the germline V gene are SGHDT and YYEEEE. V dropped 1 base and J dropped 1 base, with 8 bases sitting between them. CDR3 DNA (partial): TGTGCCAGCAGCTTGTGGGGCGGCCAAGAGACC. Its protein product is CASSLWGGQET. Given in full, the CDR3 is CASSLWGGQETQYF. The whole variable domain, remainder taken from reference TRBV5-6 and TRBJ2-5, is DAGVTQSPTHLIKTRGQQVTLRCSPKSGHDTVSWYQQALGQGPQFIFQYYEEEERQRGNFPDRFSGHQFPNYSSELNVNALLLGDSALYLCASSLWGGQETQYFGPGTRLLVL.

Considering frequency, this clone is medium-sized. Coverage ceases 3 residues before the CDR3 finishes, and the germline J gene fills in the end. The chain carries TRBV19 and TRBJ1-5; perhaps TRBD1 as D (5 bases). V was shortened by 7 bases and J by 4 bases, with 5 bases between the two germline ends. There are 11 residues in the CDR3. Germline CDR1 LNHDA, CDR2 SQIVND (reference sequence). CDR3 DNA (partial): TGTGCCAGTAAGGGGAATCAGCCC. Translated, it gives CASKGNQP. In full, the CDR3 reads CASKGNQPQHF.

With regard to this clone: The read is 3 residues too short to cover the CDR3 end, so that end is filled in from the germline J gene. The J gene is TRBJ2-3, the V gene TRBV20-1; D is unclear. Germline CDR1 reads DFQATT; CDR2 reads SNEGSKA (reference sequence). CDR3 length: 14 residues. The CDR3 loop reads CSARDRHTNQPQYF. The DNA read from the CDR3 is TGCAGTGCTAGAGATAGACACACCAATCAGCCG.